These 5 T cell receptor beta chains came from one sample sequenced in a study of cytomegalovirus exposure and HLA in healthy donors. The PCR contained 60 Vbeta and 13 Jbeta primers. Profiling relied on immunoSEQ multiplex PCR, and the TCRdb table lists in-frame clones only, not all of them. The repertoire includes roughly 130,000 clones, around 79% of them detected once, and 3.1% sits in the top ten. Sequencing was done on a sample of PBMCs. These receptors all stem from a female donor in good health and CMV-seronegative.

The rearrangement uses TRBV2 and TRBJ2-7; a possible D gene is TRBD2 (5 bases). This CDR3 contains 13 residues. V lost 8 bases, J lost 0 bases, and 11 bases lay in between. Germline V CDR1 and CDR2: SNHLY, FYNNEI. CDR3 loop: CASEKRSSYEQYF. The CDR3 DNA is TGTGCCAGCGAGAAGCGGAGCTCCTACGAGCAGTACTTC.

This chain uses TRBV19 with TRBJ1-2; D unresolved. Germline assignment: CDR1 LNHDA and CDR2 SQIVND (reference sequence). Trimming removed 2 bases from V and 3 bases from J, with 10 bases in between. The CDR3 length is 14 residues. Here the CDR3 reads CASSITRIDYGYTF. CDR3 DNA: TGTGCCAGTAGTATAACCAGGATTGACTATGGCTACACCTTC.

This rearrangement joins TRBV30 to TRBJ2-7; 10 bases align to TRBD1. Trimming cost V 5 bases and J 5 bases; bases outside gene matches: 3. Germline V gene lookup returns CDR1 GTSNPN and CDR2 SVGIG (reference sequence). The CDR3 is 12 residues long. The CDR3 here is CAWDRGHDEQYF. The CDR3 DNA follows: TGTGCCTGGGACAGGGGGCACGACGAGCAGTACTTC.

CDR3 nucleotides: TGTGCCAGCAGGGGGGACAGGGTTAGCTCCTACGAGCAGTACTTC. This gives the protein CASRGDRVSSYEQYF. The rearrangement links TRBV28 to TRBJ2-5; TRBD1 matches 9 bases. The J call is uncertain, as TRBJ2-7 better fits the DNA end. Germline V gene lookup returns CDR1 MDHEN and CDR2 SYDVKM. The CDR3 covers 15 residues.

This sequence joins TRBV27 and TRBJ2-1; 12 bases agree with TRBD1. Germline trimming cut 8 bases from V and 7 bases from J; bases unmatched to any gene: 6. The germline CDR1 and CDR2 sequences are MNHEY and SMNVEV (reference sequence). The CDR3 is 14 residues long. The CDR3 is CASDRDRGPNEQFF. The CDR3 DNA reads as TGTGCCAGCGATCGGGACAGGGGGCCTAATGAGCAGTTCTTC.